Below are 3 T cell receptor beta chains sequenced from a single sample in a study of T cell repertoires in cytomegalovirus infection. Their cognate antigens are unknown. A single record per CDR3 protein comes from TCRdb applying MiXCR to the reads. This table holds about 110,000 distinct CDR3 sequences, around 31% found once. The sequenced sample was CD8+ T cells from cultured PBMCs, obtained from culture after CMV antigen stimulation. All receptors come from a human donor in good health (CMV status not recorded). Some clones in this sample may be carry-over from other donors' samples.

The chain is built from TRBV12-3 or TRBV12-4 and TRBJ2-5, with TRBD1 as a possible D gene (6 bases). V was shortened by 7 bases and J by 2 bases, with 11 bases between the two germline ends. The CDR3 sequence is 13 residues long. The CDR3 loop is CASTLGGQETQYF. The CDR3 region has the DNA TGTGCCAGCACCCTAGGGGGACAAGAGACCCAGTACTTC.

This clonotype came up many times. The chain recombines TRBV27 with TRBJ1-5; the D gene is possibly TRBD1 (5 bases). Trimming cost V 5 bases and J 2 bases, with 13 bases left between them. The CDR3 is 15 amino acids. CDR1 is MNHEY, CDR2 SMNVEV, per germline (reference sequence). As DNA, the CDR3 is TGTGCCAGCAGTCCAGGCGGGGGTGGCAATCAGCCCCAGCATTTT. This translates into CASSPGGGGNQPQHF.

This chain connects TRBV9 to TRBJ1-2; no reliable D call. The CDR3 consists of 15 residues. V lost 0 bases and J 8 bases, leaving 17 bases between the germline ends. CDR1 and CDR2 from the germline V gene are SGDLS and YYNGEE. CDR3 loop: CASSVDGMALGGYTF. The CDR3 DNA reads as TGTGCCAGCAGCGTAGATGGAATGGCCCTGGGCGGCTACACCTTC.